These T cell receptor beta chains were read from a single sample in a study of blood T cells in healthy people across ages. Using its own MiXCR run on the 5' RACE reads, TCRdb lists one record per CDR3 protein. The table lists about 1.1 million distinct CDR3 sequences, roughly two fifths of them singletons. The sequencing input was blood. Source of these receptors: a man between 18 and 35 years old in good health. The CDR3 runs from the conserved cysteine through the conserved F or W. D genes are given only for firm matches. Size is omitted from some rows. Given values are once, few, many or a class for expanded clones.

DNA: TGTGCCAGCAGTTTTATAGGGGTTGACTATGGCTACACCTTC
CDR3: CASSFIGVDYGYTF
D: -
J: TRBJ1-2
V: TRBV28
size: -

DNA: TGCGCCAGCAGCCAAGGGGGGACAGGAGCTAACTATGGCTACACCTTC
CDR3: CASSQGGTGANYGYTF
D: TRBD1
J: TRBJ1-2
V: TRBV4-3
size: few

DNA: TGTGCCAGCAGCTTAATCGAGGGGGCCCCCACAGATACGCAGTATTTT
CDR3: CASSLIEGAPTDTQYF
D: TRBD1
J: TRBJ2-3
V: TRBV7-3
size: few

DNA: TGTGCCAGCAGTGAATTGTGGGGGGCCTCGGACAATGAGCAGTACTTC
CDR3: CASSELWGASDNEQYF
D: -
J: TRBJ2-5
V: TRBV2
size: -

DNA: TGTACCAGCAGCATAAGGACTAGCGGGAGGTCTTTAATCCACGAGCAGTACTTC
CDR3: CTSSIRTSGRSLIHEQYF
D: TRBD2
J: TRBJ2-7
V: TRBV7-2
size: -

DNA: TGTGCCAGTAACCCCTGGGTGGGGGGAGGGGCAGATACGCAGTATTTT
CDR3: CASNPWVGGGADTQYF
D: TRBD2
J: TRBJ2-3
V: TRBV12-3/TRBV12-4
size: -

DNA: TGTGCCACCAACAGGGGGGTTGAGGCTTTCTTT
CDR3: CATNRGVEAFF
D: TRBD1
J: TRBJ1-1
V: TRBV10-3
size: -

DNA: TGTGCCAGCATCCACAGGACAGGGGCGAACACAGATACGCAGTATTTT
CDR3: CASIHRTGANTDTQYF
D: TRBD1
J: TRBJ2-3
V: TRBV2
size: -

DNA: TGCGCCAGCAGCCAAGGCCCTGGGGTGGACTATGGCTACACCTTC
CDR3: CASSQGPGVDYGYTF
D: -
J: TRBJ1-2
V: TRBV4-1
size: few

DNA: TGCGCCAGCAGCCAAGATGGACAGGGGGTGCAGCCCCAGCATTTT
CDR3: CASSQDGQGVQPQHF
D: TRBD1
J: TRBJ1-5
V: TRBV4-1
size: few

DNA: TGCAGCGTCGAGGGGGGGGCCGGGGTTCAGAGCTATGGCTACACCTTC
CDR3: CSVEGGAGVQSYGYTF
D: -
J: TRBJ1-2
V: TRBV29-1
size: few

DNA: TGTGCCAGCAGTTCCCCAAAGTCCCTTGTGGGGGGGACTAATGAAAAACTGTTTTTT
CDR3: CASSSPKSLVGGTNEKLFF
D: -
J: TRBJ1-4
V: TRBV12-3/TRBV12-4
size: -

DNA: TGCAGTGCTAGAGGGGAGGGGCGAACGAACACTGAAGCTTTCTTT
CDR3: CSARGEGRTNTEAFF
D: -
J: TRBJ1-1
V: TRBV20-1
size: few

DNA: TGCAGTGCTAGGAATTTGAACACTGAAGCTTTCTTT
CDR3: CSARNLNTEAFF
D: -
J: TRBJ1-1
V: TRBV20-1
size: -

DNA: TGTGCCAGCAGCTTAGCGGGGGTGAATCAGCCCCAGCATTTT
CDR3: CASSLAGVNQPQHF
D: -
J: TRBJ1-5
V: TRBV7-6
size: -

DNA: TGTGCCATCAGACTCGGACAGGGGGCGAATGAAGCTTTCTTT
CDR3: CAIRLGQGANEAFF
D: TRBD1
J: TRBJ1-1
V: TRBV10-3
size: -

DNA: TGCAGCGTTGAAGAAGCACAAGGGGCAGGGAGGGCTGAAGCTTTCTTT
CDR3: CSVEEAQGAGRAEAFF
D: -
J: TRBJ1-1
V: TRBV29-1
size: -

DNA: TGTGCCAGCAGAGCAATATACCGGGGCAATGAGAAGACCCAGTACTTC
CDR3: CASRAIYRGNEKTQYF
D: -
J: TRBJ2-5
V: TRBV9
size: -

DNA: TGTGCCAGCAGTTACTCTGAGGCCTTCTCAGGAGATACGCAGTATTTT
CDR3: CASSYSEAFSGDTQYF
D: -
J: TRBJ2-3
V: TRBV6-2/TRBV6-3
size: few

DNA: TGTGCCAGCAGCCTCTCTCGGGGGCGACGCTATGGCTACACCTTC
CDR3: CASSLSRGRRYGYTF
D: -
J: TRBJ1-2
V: TRBV14
size: few

DNA: TGTGCCAGCAGCCAAGTCGTCAGCGGGGAGTACTCAGAGACCCAGTACTTC
CDR3: CASSQVVSGEYSETQYF
D: TRBD2
J: TRBJ2-5
V: TRBV4-2
size: -

DNA: TGTGCCAGCAGTTTAGAGCGGCTTGAAGCTTTCTTT
CDR3: CASSLERLEAFF
D: -
J: TRBJ1-1
V: TRBV12-3/TRBV12-4
size: few

DNA: TGTGCCAGCAGCCTGGTAGCGGAAGAGACCCAGTTCTTC
CDR3: CASSLVAEETQFF
D: -
J: TRBJ2-1
V: TRBV3-1
size: -

DNA: TGTGCCAGCAGCCAAGCAGGGGACCCTAACTATGGCTACACCTTC
CDR3: CASSQAGDPNYGYTF
D: -
J: TRBJ1-2
V: TRBV4-2
size: few

DNA: TGTGCCAGCGCCGTCACGGAGACCCAGTTCTTC
CDR3: CASAVTETQFF
D: -
J: TRBJ2-1
V: TRBV12-3/TRBV12-4
size: -

DNA: TGTGCCAGCAGCTCCATCTTTACGGGGAATGAGCAGTTCTTC
CDR3: CASSSIFTGNEQFF
D: -
J: TRBJ2-1
V: TRBV11-1
size: -

DNA: TGTGCCAGCAGTTTAAAGGGGGCACCTAATGAAAAACTGTTTTTT
CDR3: CASSLKGAPNEKLFF
D: TRBD1
J: TRBJ1-4
V: TRBV27
size: -

DNA: TGTGCCAGCAGTCAACACCCAGATACGCAGTATTTT
CDR3: CASSQHPDTQYF
D: -
J: TRBJ2-3
V: TRBV12-3/TRBV12-4
size: few

DNA: TGTGCCAGCGGGAGTCCAGATACGCAGTATTTT
CDR3: CASGSPDTQYF
D: -
J: TRBJ2-3
V: TRBV6-5
size: few

DNA: TGTGCCAGCAGCCTAGGACGATCAAGGGGATACCCCAATGAGCAGTTCTTC
CDR3: CASSLGRSRGYPNEQFF
D: -
J: TRBJ2-1
V: TRBV28
size: few

DNA: TGTGCCACCAGCAGTCATATCGGAAACACCATATATTTT
CDR3: CATSSHIGNTIYF
D: -
J: TRBJ1-3
V: TRBV15
size: -

DNA: TGTGCCAGCAGTCATGGTTCCGACGAGCAGTACTTC
CDR3: CASSHGSDEQYF
D: -
J: TRBJ2-7
V: TRBV27
size: -

DNA: TGTGCCAGCAACGTTGACAGCAACTATGGCTACACCTTC
CDR3: CASNVDSNYGYTF
D: -
J: TRBJ1-2
V: TRBV28
size: many

DNA: TGCAGTGCTAGAAACCCAGGGACTAATGAAAAACTGTTTTTT
CDR3: CSARNPGTNEKLFF
D: -
J: TRBJ1-4
V: TRBV20-1
size: few

DNA: TGCGCCAGCAGCCAAGTCTATCCCCACTACGAGCAGTACTTC
CDR3: CASSQVYPHYEQYF
D: -
J: TRBJ2-7
V: TRBV4-1
size: few

DNA: TGCGCCAGCAGCCAAGAGTTCAGGGTCCGGGAAGCTTTCTTT
CDR3: CASSQEFRVREAFF
D: -
J: TRBJ1-1
V: TRBV4-1
size: -

DNA: TGCAGTGCTAGGGCAACAGGGGGCTATCAGCCCCAGCATTTT
CDR3: CSARATGGYQPQHF
D: TRBD1
J: TRBJ1-5
V: TRBV20-1
size: -

DNA: TGTGCCAGCAGCGCTTCAGGCACCGGGGAGCTGTTTTTT
CDR3: CASSASGTGELFF
D: -
J: TRBJ2-2
V: TRBV9
size: once

DNA: TGTGCCAGCAGCATAAATCATAGACGGGGAGGGACTGAAGCTTTCTTT
CDR3: CASSINHRRGGTEAFF
D: -
J: TRBJ1-1
V: TRBV7-9
size: -

DNA: TGTGCCGGCCTCTTCCAGGGCCATGGCTACACCTTC
CDR3: CAGLFQGHGYTF
D: -
J: TRBJ1-2
V: TRBV27
size: -

DNA: TGTGCCAGCAGGGGCGGAGCCCAGCATTTT
CDR3: CASRGGAQHF
D: -
J: TRBJ1-5
V: TRBV6-6
size: -

DNA: TGTGCCAGCAGGTTTAGCGGGGAGAATGAGCAGTACTTC
CDR3: CASRFSGENEQYF
D: TRBD2
J: TRBJ2-4
V: TRBV3-1
size: -

DNA: TGCAGTGCAAGGGGTAGCGGGGCATACTACAATGAGCAGTTCTTC
CDR3: CSARGSGAYYNEQFF
D: TRBD2
J: TRBJ2-1
V: TRBV20-1
size: -

DNA: TGCAGCGCTTGGACAGACTACAATGAGCAGTTCTTC
CDR3: CSAWTDYNEQFF
D: -
J: TRBJ2-1
V: TRBV29-1
size: many

DNA: TGCGCCAGCAGCCAAGACCCGGGGCCATCCACAGATACGCAGTATTTT
CDR3: CASSQDPGPSTDTQYF
D: -
J: TRBJ2-3
V: TRBV4-3
size: -

DNA: TGCAGTGCTAGAGAATGGCAGACCAATCAGCCCCAGCATTTT
CDR3: CSAREWQTNQPQHF
D: -
J: TRBJ1-5
V: TRBV20-1
size: -

DNA: TGTGCCAACAGGGAAGAGACAGCTAAAGCTTTCTTT
CDR3: CANREETAKAFF
D: -
J: TRBJ1-1
V: TRBV2
size: -

DNA: TGTGCCAGCAGCTCGGAGGATTATCAGCCCCAGCATTTT
CDR3: CASSSEDYQPQHF
D: -
J: TRBJ1-5
V: TRBV7-9
size: -

DNA: TGTGCCAGCAGTGAGAAAAACGGACAGAGTCGCACAGATACGCAGTATTTT
CDR3: CASSEKNGQSRTDTQYF
D: -
J: TRBJ2-3
V: TRBV25-1
size: -

DNA: TGTGCCAGCAGTCAGGATTCCCGTAGGAGGGGGCCAAAAAACATTCAGTACTTC
CDR3: CASSQDSRRRGPKNIQYF
D: -
J: TRBJ2-4
V: TRBV12-3/TRBV12-4
size: -

DNA: TGCAGTGCTAGAGAGCCAGGGACTTATGAAAAACTGTTTTTT
CDR3: CSAREPGTYEKLFF
D: -
J: TRBJ1-4
V: TRBV20-1
size: -

DNA: TGTGCCAGCAGCTATCACAATGAGCAGTTCTTC
CDR3: CASSYHNEQFF
D: -
J: TRBJ2-1
V: TRBV7-2
size: many

DNA: TGTGCCAGCAGCTTAGCGAACGGGGGGCTATACAATGAGCAGTTCTTC
CDR3: CASSLANGGLYNEQFF
D: -
J: TRBJ2-1
V: TRBV7-9
size: once

DNA: TGTGCCAGCAGCCAAGAGTCAATCGACTATGGCTACACCTTC
CDR3: CASSQESIDYGYTF
D: -
J: TRBJ1-2
V: TRBV4-2
size: -

DNA: TGTGCCAGCAGCCAAGCAGGGACCCACTCCTACAATGAGCAGTTCTTC
CDR3: CASSQAGTHSYNEQFF
D: -
J: TRBJ2-1
V: TRBV14
size: few

DNA: TGTGCCAGCAGCTTAGGCCGCTCGGAAGGCTACACCTTC
CDR3: CASSLGRSEGYTF
D: -
J: TRBJ1-2
V: TRBV7-2
size: -

DNA: TGCAGTGCTCTGATAAGCACAGATACGCAGTATTTT
CDR3: CSALISTDTQYF
D: -
J: TRBJ2-3
V: TRBV20-1
size: -

DNA: TGCAGTGCGCGTCGAGGTCGCGAGACCCAGTACTTC
CDR3: CSARRGRETQYF
D: -
J: TRBJ2-5
V: TRBV20-1
size: few

DNA: TGCAGTGCTCCGGGGGGGGGCTGGACAGATACGCAGTATTTT
CDR3: CSAPGGGWTDTQYF
D: TRBD2
J: TRBJ2-3
V: TRBV20-1
size: few

DNA: TGTGCCAGCAGTGCCTGGACAGTTTCGCGCACAGATACGCAGTATTTT
CDR3: CASSAWTVSRTDTQYF
D: -
J: TRBJ2-3
V: TRBV28
size: -